These 5 T cell receptor beta chains originate from one sample sequenced in a study of blood T cell repertoires in COVID-19 (TCRdb year 2020). The protocol used for the library was the immunoSEQ multiplex PCR assay. The source is immuneACCESS, and TCRdb retained only in-frame sequences with V and J called. Part of the clones is not carried over; for the studies checked, unresolved V genes explain less than half of this, and the remainder is unexplained. Within this sample are approximately 160,000 clones, with 80% to 90% of them counted one time only. The top ten clones comprise roughly 7% of the sample. Sequenced sample: PBMCs or T cells enriched from blood (not recorded which). The receptors stem from a middle-aged man who had recovered from COVID-19.

This chain links TRBV24-1 with TRBJ2-3; tentatively, D is TRBD2 (5 bases). Trimming cost V 4 bases and J 1 base, with 11 bases left between them. CDR3 length: 15 amino acids. Germline V gives CDR1 KGHDR, CDR2 SFDVKD. The CDR3 DNA reads TGTGCCACCAGTGAAGGAGGTCCCCGCACAGATACGCAGTATTTT. Its protein is CATSEGGPRTDTQYF.

This chain uses TRBV7-2 with TRBJ2-4; possible D gene TRBD1, 5 bases. CDR3 size: 16 residues. V was trimmed by 5 bases and J by 3 bases, leaving 17 bases between them. CDR1 is SGHTA, CDR2 FQGNSA, per germline. The CDR3: CASSPPGWSLKNIQYF. CDR3 coding DNA: TGTGCCAGCAGCCCGCCAGGGTGGAGCCTCAAAAACATTCAGTACTTC.

This rearrangement joins TRBV27 to TRBJ1-1; the D gene is possibly TRBD1 (6 bases). Germline CDR1 MNHEY, CDR2 SMNVEV (reference sequence). This CDR3 is built from 13 residues. With 0 bases removed from V and 6 bases from J, the gap between germline ends came to 8 bases. This chain's CDR3 is CASSLSQGSEAFF. DNA of the CDR3: TGTGCCAGCAGTTTATCCCAGGGGTCTGAAGCTTTCTTT.

The chain couples TRBV5-1 to TRBJ1-2; 7 bases are shared with TRBD1. CDR3 length: 15 amino acids. CDR1 is SGHRS and CDR2 is YFSETQ in the germline V gene. V gave up 6 bases and J gave up 8 bases; unmatched junction bases: 16. CDR3 DNA: TGCGCCAGCAAACGAATGGACAGGTCAAACGGGGGCTACACCTTC. Its translation is CASKRMDRSNGGYTF.

The chain employs TRBV3-1 (or the pseudogene TRBV3-2) and TRBJ1-6; weak D call: TRBD1 (5 bases). This CDR3 spans 16 amino acids. CDR1 is LGHDT, CDR2 YNNKEL, per germline (reference sequence). V shed 1 base and J shed 9 bases, with 16 bases lying between them. The DNA of the CDR3 is TGTGCCAGCAGCCAAGGGTGGGGGGACGCCGTTTCACCCCTCCACTTT. As protein: CASSQGWGDAVSPLHF.